This TCR beta chain was captured in a study of blood T cell repertoires in COVID-19. The CDR3 is 15 residues long. V shed 4 bases and J shed 1 base, with 10 bases lying between them. CDR1 is LGHDT and CDR2 is YNNKEL in the germline V gene (reference sequence). This clone was observed a few times. This table comes from immunoSEQ multiplex PCR, and its TCRdb copy is limited to in-frame clones, with some not included. Found here are 120,000 to 150,000 clones, approximately 90% of them singletons; the top ten hold around 8.6%. This clonotype was obtained from a woman aged 50 to 60 with active or convalescent COVID-19. The chain joins TRBV3-1 (or the pseudogene TRBV3-2) to TRBJ2-2; unclear D gene. The sequencing sample was made of peripheral blood. The CDR3 sequence is CASSPVGVNTGELFF. The CDR3 bases are TGTGCCAGCAGCCCAGTTGGTGTGAACACCGGGGAGCTGTTTTTT.